A single sample is the source of the 17 T cell receptor beta chains below, sequenced in a study of OX40 agonist ivuxolimab in advanced cancers. Here immunoSEQ multiplex PCR was the method, and the copy in TCRdb shows in-frame clones only, minus some. The sample contains around 30,000 clones, 75% to 90% of which appear only once. The sequencing here drew on CD4+ or CD8+ T cells sorted from blood, taken in a trial of the OX40 agonist ivuxolimab. The receptor set was obtained from an adult with an advanced solid tumor such as melanoma, head and neck, liver or kidney cancer.

There are a few counts of this clone. V is TRBV7-9 and J is TRBJ1-3; no firm D call. The V end lost 2 bases, the J end lost 0 bases, and 2 bases lay between the germline ends. CDR1 is SEHNR and CDR2 is FQNEAQ in the germline V gene (reference sequence). The CDR3 length is 13 residues. CDR3 region: CASSLISGNTIYF. The CDR3 bases are TGTGCCAGCAGCTTAATCTCTGGAAACACCATATATTTT.

This clone appeared a few times. This CDR3 is also generated by other DNA sequences in the sample. The rearrangement uses TRBV28 and TRBJ2-2, with 8 bases matching TRBD1. The CDR3 consists of 14 residues. Germline CDR1 reads MDHEN; CDR2 reads SYDVKM. The J segment lost 6 bases and the V segment lost 6 bases, leaving 6 bases of the junction unmatched. The CDR3 DNA is TGTGCCAGCAGCCCCGACAGGGGAGCCGGGGAGCTGTTTTTT. It encodes CASSPDRGAGELFF.

The rearrangement joins TRBV7-9 to TRBJ1-5; the D is unclear. Germline values: CDR1 SEHNR, CDR2 FQNEAQ (reference sequence). The CDR3 is 14 amino acids. The V gene lost 6 bases and the J gene lost 0 bases, with 9 bases spanning the gap. The CDR3 spells CASSRLDSNQPQHF. In nucleotides, the CDR3 is TGTGCCAGCAGTCGTCTGGATAGCAATCAGCCCCAGCATTTT.

V usage is TRBV7-9 and J usage is TRBJ2-1, with 9 bases fitting TRBD2. Germline V gene lookup returns CDR1 SEHNR and CDR2 FQNEAQ (reference sequence). The length of the CDR3 is 18 residues. V was pared by 4 bases and J by 5 bases, with 15 bases of the junction left unmatched. The CDR3 is CASSSGRLAEKRNNEQFF. The CDR3 region has the DNA TGTGCCAGCAGCTCGGGGCGACTAGCGGAAAAGCGAAACAATGAGCAGTTCTTC.

The chain employs TRBV9 and TRBJ2-3; no definite D call. This CDR3 is 15 amino acids long. With 0 bases removed from V and 2 bases from J, the gap between germline ends came to 10 bases. Germline CDR1 is SGDLS and CDR2 is YYNGEE. The DNA of the CDR3 is TGTGCCAGCAGCGTAGATGGCACCTCCACAGATACGCAGTATTTT. Translation gives CASSVDGTSTDTQYF.

This chain uses TRBV7-6 with TRBJ2-7; D is undetermined. The CDR3 is 13 amino acids. The V and J ends lost 2 bases and 0 bases respectively, with 5 bases between them. Germline CDR1 and CDR2: SGHVS and FNYEAQ. Written as DNA, the CDR3 is TGTGCCAGCAGCTTAAAGGCCTCCTACGAGCAGTACTTC. As protein: CASSLKASYEQYF.

This clone appeared a single time. The chain joins TRBV6-5 to TRBJ2-7; D is unclear. Germline V gene data show CDR1 as MNHEY and CDR2 as SVGAGI. V was clipped by 5 bases and J by 2 bases, with 4 bases between them. This CDR3 spans 11 amino acids. The CDR3 nucleotides are TGTGCCAGCAGTGAAGCCTACGAGCAGTACTTC. Translated, it gives CASSEAYEQYF.

The sample holds one count of this clone. The chain combines TRBV5-1 with TRBJ1-4; D unclear. Per the germline V gene, CDR1 is SGHRS and CDR2 is YFSETQ. Between the trimmed V and J ends, which lost 5 bases and 0 bases, there was a span of 14 bases. The CDR3 has 16 residues. CDR3 loop: CASSSDASPTNEKLFF. The CDR3 DNA is TGCGCCAGCAGTTCGGACGCCTCCCCAACTAATGAAAAACTGTTTTTT.

This clone has just a few counts. This chain uses TRBV14 with TRBJ1-4, with D tentatively TRBD1 (5 bases). The CDR3 loop spans 15 amino acids. Between the trimmed V and J ends, which lost 3 bases and 1 base, there was a span of 9 bases. The V gene's germline CDR1 is SGHDN and CDR2 FVKESK. The CDR3 loop reads CASSQGRGTNEKLFF. In DNA form, the CDR3 reads TGTGCCAGCAGCCAGGGAAGGGGAACTAATGAAAAACTGTTTTTT.

The chain couples TRBV7-9 to TRBJ2-7, with 10 bases aligning to TRBD2. Unmatched junction bases numbered 10, after V lost 8 bases and J lost 3 bases. There are 15 residues in the CDR3. Germline CDR1 reads SEHNR; CDR2 reads FQNEAQ (reference sequence). Written as DNA, the CDR3 is TGTGCCAGCTTTAATCGGACTAGCGGATTCTACGAGCAGTACTTC. This codes for CASFNRTSGFYEQYF.

The V gene is TRBV13, the J gene TRBJ1-1; TRBD1 is a possible D gene (6 bases). This CDR3 has 16 residues. Germline V gene data show CDR1 as PRHDT and CDR2 as FYEKMQ (reference sequence). Trimming shortened V by 5 bases and J by 1 base, and 17 bases separated the two germline ends. This CDR3 reads CASSTGAQGANTEAFF. The CDR3 DNA reads as TGTGCCAGCAGCACCGGAGCACAGGGCGCGAACACTGAAGCTTTCTTT.

This chain uses TRBV27 with TRBJ2-7; D is undetermined. Germline assignment: CDR1 MNHEY and CDR2 SMNVEV (reference sequence). The CDR3 covers 13 residues. Deletions cut 3 bases from V and 1 base from J, with 7 bases between. The CDR3 loop is CASSFGPSYEQYF. CDR3 nucleotide sequence: TGTGCCAGCAGTTTTGGCCCTTCCTACGAGCAGTACTTC.

This chain links TRBV5-6 with TRBJ2-7, with unresolved D. CDR3 size: 13 residues. V was clipped by 4 bases and J by 5 bases, with 13 bases between them. Germline V gives CDR1 SGHDT, CDR2 YYEEEE. CDR3 region: CASSDPPRNEQYF. In DNA, the CDR3 is TGTGCCAGCAGCGATCCGCCAAGGAACGAGCAGTACTTC.

This clone was picked up one time. The chain is built from TRBV4-1 and TRBJ2-4, with D perhaps matching TRBD2 (5 bases). The V and J ends lost 2 bases and 10 bases respectively, with 12 bases between them. This CDR3 region has 13 residues. Germline CDR1 and CDR2: MGHRA and YSYEKL. In DNA, the CDR3 is TGCGCCAGCAGCCAACACAATAGCGATATTCAGTACTTC. Translation gives CASSQHNSDIQYF.

V usage is TRBV4-2 and J usage is TRBJ2-7, with 7 bases aligning to TRBD2. There are 13 residues in the CDR3. After removal of 0 bases from V and 9 bases from J, the junction contained 5 bases not matched to a gene. From germline, CDR1 is LGHNA and CDR2 YNFKEQ. The CDR3: CASSQDGLAVQYF. CDR3 sequence (DNA): TGTGCCAGCAGCCAAGATGGGCTAGCGGTGCAGTACTTC.

The chain recombines TRBV21-1 with TRBJ2-5; TRBD1, the table's D call, lacks a check against the DNA. TRBV21-1 is deemed a pseudogene. The CDR3 loop spans 12 amino acids. CDR3: CASSKGAETQYF. The CDR3 coding sequence is TGTGCCAGCAGCAAAGGGGCGGAGACCCAGTACTTC.

The chain employs TRBV6-5 and TRBJ1-2, with TRBD1 matching 10 bases. The junction had 4 bases not matched to a gene; V was cut back by 5 bases and J by 4 bases. CDR1 and CDR2 (germline): MNHEY, SVGAGI. The CDR3 length is 14 residues. CDR3 sequence: CASSVGTGVYGYTF. The CDR3 DNA follows: TGTGCCAGCAGTGTTGGGACAGGGGTCTATGGCTACACCTTC.